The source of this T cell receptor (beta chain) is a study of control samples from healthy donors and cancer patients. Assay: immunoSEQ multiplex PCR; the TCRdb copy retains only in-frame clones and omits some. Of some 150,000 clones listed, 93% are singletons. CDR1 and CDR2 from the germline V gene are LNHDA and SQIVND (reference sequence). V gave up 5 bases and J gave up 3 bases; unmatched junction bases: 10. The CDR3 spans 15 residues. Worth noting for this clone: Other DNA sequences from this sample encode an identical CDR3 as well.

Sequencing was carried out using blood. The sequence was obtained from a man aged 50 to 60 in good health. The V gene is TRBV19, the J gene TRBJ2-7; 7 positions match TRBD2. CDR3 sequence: CASSGLGLADYEQYF. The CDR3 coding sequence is TGTGCCAGTAGTGGGTTAGGGCTAGCGGACTACGAGCAGTACTTC.